One T cell receptor beta chain is described in this entry. The data stem from a study of T cell changes during pregnancy in multiple sclerosis. V dropped 4 bases and J dropped 5 bases, with 11 bases sitting between them. The CDR3 has 13 amino acids. The germline CDR1 and CDR2 sequences are SEHNR and FQNEAQ (reference sequence). Clones were read by immunoSEQ multiplex PCR, and TCRdb kept only the in-frame ones, dropping some. The sample records around 15,000 clones, less than 90% being singletons. The clonotype was recovered from a female donor in good health, enrolled as a control in a pregnancy study. This chain links TRBV7-9 with TRBJ2-5; no clear D. The sample in question was CD8+ T cells from peripheral blood mononuclear cells, obtained in the third trimester of pregnancy. CDR3 in DNA: TGTGCCAGCAGCTCTCTAGTGGAGGAGACCCAGTACTTC. This sequence encodes CASSSLVEETQYF.